This T cell receptor beta chain was found in a study of shared clonotypes between healthy human individuals. TCRdb keeps only in-frame clones here, not all; method: immunoSEQ multiplex PCR. The table shows over 700,000 clones, with 72% occurring only once. J lost 4 bases, V lost 2 bases, and 20 bases had no gene match. This CDR3 has 21 amino acids. Germline V lookup: CDR1 PRHDT, CDR2 FYEKMQ (reference sequence). The material sequenced was memory CD4+ T cells sorted from blood. Subset specified: CD45RA-negative fraction. The clonotype originates from a woman aged 30 to 39 in good health. The genes are TRBV13 and TRBJ2-6, with 7 positions matching TRBD1. CDR3 DNA: TGTGCCAGCAGCTTATACCCCGCTTTTCGAACAGGGGATACCGGGGCCAACGTCCTGACTTTC. This translates into CASSLYPAFRTGDTGANVLTF. Full variable domain (rest looked up from reference TRBV13 and TRBJ2-6): AAGVIQSPRHLIKEKRETATLKCYPIPRHDTVYWYQQGPGQDPQFLISFYEKMQSDKGSIPDRFSAQQFSDYHSELNMSSLELGDSALYFCASSLYPAFRTGDTGANVLTFGAGSRLTVL.